This T cell receptor beta chain was captured by sequencing in a study of molecular identifiers for immune sequencing clone quantification. Study overall: In replicates, the authors split RNA from roughly 18,000 or 92,000 naive CD8 cells five ways and sequenced four. Study-level findings and limits: Over 99% of effector molecules, but under 1% in naive cells, were held by clones with more than 20 RNA copies.

TCRdb independently ran MiXCR on the PCR reads; one entry per CDR3 protein. The sample holds about half a million distinct CDR3 sequences, over 20% seen once. The CDR3 totals 13 residues. The V gene's germline CDR1 is MNHEY and CDR2 SVGEGT. The V end was cut by 4 bases, the J end by 3 bases, with 7 bases between. This clonotype was recorded a few times. The antigen remains undetermined. The sequenced sample consisted of naive CD8+ T cells from blood, with Jurkat cell RNA spiked in. Subset indicated: FACS-sorted CD8+CD4-CCR7+CD45RA+ naive T cells. V gene TRBV6-2 or TRBV6-3 combines with J gene TRBJ2-1; no reliable D call. The source is a human donor in good health. Some libraries in this study had Jurkat cell RNA spiked in. In nucleotides, the CDR3 is TGTGCCAGCAGTTTAGGGTACTACAATGAGCAGTTCTTC. Its translation: CASSLGYYNEQFF.